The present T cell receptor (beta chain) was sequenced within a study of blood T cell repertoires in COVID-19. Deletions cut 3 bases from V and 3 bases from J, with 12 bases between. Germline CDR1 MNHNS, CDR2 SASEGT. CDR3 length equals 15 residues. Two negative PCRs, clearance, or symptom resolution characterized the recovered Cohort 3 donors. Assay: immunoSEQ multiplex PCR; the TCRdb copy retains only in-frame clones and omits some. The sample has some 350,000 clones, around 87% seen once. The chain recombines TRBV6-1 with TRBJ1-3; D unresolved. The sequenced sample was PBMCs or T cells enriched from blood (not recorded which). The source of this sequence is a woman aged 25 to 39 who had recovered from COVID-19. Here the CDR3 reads CASSDRGFFGNTIYF. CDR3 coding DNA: TGTGCCAGCAGTGACCGGGGATTTTTTGGAAACACCATATATTTT.